This note documents a single TCR beta chain sequence. This sample is part of a study of blood T cell repertoires in COVID-19. Overall study: The United States, Italy and Spain provided the acute and convalescent COVID-19 samples. Sources were T cells, B-cell-depleted T cells, or PBMCs; the material itself was cDNA or gDNA.

Original methodology: Nucleated cell number was recorded as an estimate derived from reference gene primer amplification. The protocol was immunoSEQ multiplex PCR, while the TCRdb copy is restricted to in-frame clones and leaves out a portion. Clone size and the V and J calls come from that table; the DNA yielded D and trimming. The sample shows approximately 150,000 clones, about nine tenths of them seen only once. Seattle's enrolled individuals joined amid active infection and were then monitored longitudinally. Germline CDR1 and CDR2: SGHVS and FNYEAQ. J gave up 6 bases and V 4 bases, and 19 bases lay outside the gene matches. The CDR3 has 19 amino acids.

The genes are TRBV7-6 and TRBJ2-1, with 9 bases matching TRBD2. Input material: peripheral blood. The receptor comes from a human donor with COVID-19, enrolled during active disease. The donor label of this sample is uncertain. DNA of the CDR3: TGTGCCAGCAGCTCTCGTGTAGCGGGAGAGGGGGGGTTAGGCAATGAGCAGTTCTTC. This codes for CASSSRVAGEGGLGNEQFF.